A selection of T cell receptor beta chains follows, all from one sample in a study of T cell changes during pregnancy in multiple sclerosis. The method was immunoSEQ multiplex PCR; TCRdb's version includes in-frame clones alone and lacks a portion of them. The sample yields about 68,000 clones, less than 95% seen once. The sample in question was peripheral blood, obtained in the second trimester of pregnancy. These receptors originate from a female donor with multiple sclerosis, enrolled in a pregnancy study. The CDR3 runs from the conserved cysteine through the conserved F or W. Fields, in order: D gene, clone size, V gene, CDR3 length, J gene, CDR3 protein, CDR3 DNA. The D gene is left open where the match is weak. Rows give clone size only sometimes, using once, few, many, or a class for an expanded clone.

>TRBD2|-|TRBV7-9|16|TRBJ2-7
CASTLAGGRGGGEQYF
TGTGCCAGCACGCTAGCGGGGGGCCGCGGGGGGGGCGAGCAGTACTTC
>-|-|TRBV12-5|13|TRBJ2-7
CASGSGGVHEQYF
TGTGCTAGTGGTTCGGGGGGCGTTCACGAGCAGTACTTC
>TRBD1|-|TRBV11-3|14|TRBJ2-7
CASSSGTGDGEQYF
TGTGCCAGCAGCTCCGGGACAGGGGACGGCGAGCAGTACTTC
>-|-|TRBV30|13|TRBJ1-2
CAWREKANYGYTF
TGTGCCTGGAGGGAGAAGGCCAACTATGGCTACACCTTC
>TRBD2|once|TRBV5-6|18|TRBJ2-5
CASSIGAGESLYQETQYF
TGTGCCAGCAGTATTGGAGCGGGGGAATCACTTTACCAAGAGACCCAGTACTTC
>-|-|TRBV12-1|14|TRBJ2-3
CASSPRDRANTQYF
TGTGCCAGCAGCCCCCGGGACAGGGCGAATACGCAGTATTTT
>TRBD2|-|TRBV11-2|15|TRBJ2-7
CASSLDSGASYEQYF
TGTGCCAGCAGCTTAGATAGCGGGGCGTCCTACGAGCAGTACTTC
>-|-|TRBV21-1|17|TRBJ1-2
CASDNLRRDRVWYGYTF
TGTGCCAGCGACAACTTGCGCCGGGACAGGGTTTGGTATGGCTACACCTTC
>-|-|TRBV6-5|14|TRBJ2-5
CASSSNGDQETQYF
TGTGCCAGCAGTTCGAACGGGGACCAAGAGACCCAGTACTTC
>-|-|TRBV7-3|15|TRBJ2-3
CASSLQGYRTDTQYF
TGTGCCAGCAGCTTACAGGGGTATCGCACAGATACGCAGTATTTT
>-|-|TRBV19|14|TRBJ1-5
CASSIFQGGQPQHF
TGTGCCAGTAGTATATTTCAGGGTGGGCAGCCCCAGCATTTT
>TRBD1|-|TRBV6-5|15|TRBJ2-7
CASSIETGQGSEQYF
TGTGCCAGCAGTATCGAAACTGGACAGGGAAGCGAGCAGTACTTC
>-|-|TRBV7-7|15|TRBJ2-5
CASSLTGVEQETQYF
TGTGCCAGCAGCTTAACCGGGGTGGAACAAGAGACCCAGTACTTC
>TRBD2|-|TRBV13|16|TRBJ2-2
CASSLVAGENTGELFF
TGTGCCAGCAGCTTAGTGGCGGGGGAGAACACCGGGGAGCTGTTTTTT
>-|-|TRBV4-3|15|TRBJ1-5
CASSQDLVVSGAQHF
TGCGCCAGCAGCCAAGATCTGGTGGTCTCGGGGGCCCAGCATTTT
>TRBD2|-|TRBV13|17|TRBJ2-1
CASSQPSGGPIYNEQFF
TGTGCCAGCAGCCAGCCCAGCGGGGGACCGATTTACAATGAGCAGTTCTTC
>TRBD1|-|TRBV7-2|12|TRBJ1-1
CASSRDRIEAFF
TGTGCCAGCAGCCGGGACAGAATCGAAGCTTTCTTT
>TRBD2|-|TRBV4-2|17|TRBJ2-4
CASSQEGASGGADIQYF
TGTGCCAGCAGCCAGGAGGGCGCTAGCGGGGGGGCAGACATTCAGTACTTC
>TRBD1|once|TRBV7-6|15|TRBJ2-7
CASSLVAGQGGEQYF
TGTGCCAGCAGCTTAGTTGCGGGACAGGGCGGCGAGCAGTACTTC
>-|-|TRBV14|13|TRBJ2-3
CASSQKTQGIGYF
TGTGCCAGCAGCCAGAAGACACAGGGTATTGGGTATTTT
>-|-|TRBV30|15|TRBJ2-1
CAWTPGQSAYNEQFF
TGTGCCTGGACCCCCGGACAGTCTGCCTACAATGAGCAGTTCTTC
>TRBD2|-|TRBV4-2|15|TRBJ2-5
CASSQVAGDQETQYF
TGTGCCAGCAGCCAAGTAGCGGGGGATCAAGAGACCCAGTACTTC
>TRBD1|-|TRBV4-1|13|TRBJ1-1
CASSPYQGARAFF
TGCGCCAGCAGCCCCTATCAGGGGGCGAGAGCTTTCTTT
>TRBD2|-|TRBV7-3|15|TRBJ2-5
CASSSQAGVGETQYF
TGTGCCAGCAGCTCCCAAGCGGGGGTAGGGGAGACCCAGTACTTC
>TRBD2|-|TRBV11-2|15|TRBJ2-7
CASSRLRGGFYEQYF
TGTGCCAGCAGCCGTCTCCGGGGGGGGTTCTACGAGCAGTACTTC
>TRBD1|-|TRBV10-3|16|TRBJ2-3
CAISVSGTGNTDTQYF
TGTGCCATCAGTGTGTCCGGGACAGGGAACACAGATACGCAGTATTTT
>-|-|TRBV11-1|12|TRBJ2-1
CASSLRGLPEFF
TGTGCCAGCAGCTTGCGTGGACTACCGGAGTTCTTC
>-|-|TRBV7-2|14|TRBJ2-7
CASSKSPSGGKQYF
TGTGCCAGCAGCAAAAGCCCGAGTGGAGGCAAGCAGTACTTC
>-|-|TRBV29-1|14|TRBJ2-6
CSVEISSGANVLTF
TGCAGCGTTGAGATTTCTAGCGGGGCCAACGTCCTGACTTTC
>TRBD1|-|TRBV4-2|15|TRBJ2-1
CASSQTGGPEGEQFF
TGTGCCAGCAGCCAGACAGGGGGACCGGAAGGGGAGCAGTTCTTC
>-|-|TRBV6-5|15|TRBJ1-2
CASRFAFRGNYGYTF
TGTGCCAGCCGTTTCGCTTTCCGGGGTAACTATGGCTACACCTTC
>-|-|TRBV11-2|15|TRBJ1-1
CASTAPGDPNTEAFF
TGTGCCAGCACTGCCCCGGGGGACCCGAACACTGAAGCTTTCTTT
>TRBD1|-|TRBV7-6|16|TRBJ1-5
CASSLAPAGGHQPQHF
TGTGCCAGCAGCTTAGCCCCGGCAGGGGGGCATCAGCCCCAGCATTTT
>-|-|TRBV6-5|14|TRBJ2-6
CASSPFSGANVLTF
TGTGCCAGCAGTCCATTCTCTGGGGCCAACGTCCTGACTTTC
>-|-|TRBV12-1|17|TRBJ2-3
CASSPPPAGRGTDTQYF
TGTGCCAGCAGCCCCCCCCCAGCGGGTAGAGGCACAGATACGCAGTATTTT
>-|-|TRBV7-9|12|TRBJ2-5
CASSPGLLPQYF
TGTGCCAGCAGCCCGGGACTGCTCCCCCAGTACTTC
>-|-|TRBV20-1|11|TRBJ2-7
CSATRRGEQYF
TGCAGTGCCACAAGAAGGGGCGAGCAGTACTTC
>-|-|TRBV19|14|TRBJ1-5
CASKVSRGVQPQHF
TGTGCCAGTAAAGTCAGCAGGGGAGTTCAGCCCCAGCATTTT
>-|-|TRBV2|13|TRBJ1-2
CASSARELGGYTF
TGTGCCAGCAGTGCAAGGGAGTTGGGGGGCTACACCTTC
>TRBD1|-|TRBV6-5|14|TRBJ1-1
CASSYRQGGNEAFF
TGTGCCAGCAGTTACCGACAGGGAGGAAATGAAGCTTTCTTT
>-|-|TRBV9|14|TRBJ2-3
CASSVERSTDTQYF
TGTGCCAGCAGCGTAGAGCGAAGCACAGATACGCAGTATTTT
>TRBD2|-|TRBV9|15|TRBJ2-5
CASSVGGADQETQYF
TGTGCCAGCAGCGTCGGGGGGGCGGACCAAGAGACCCAGTACTTC
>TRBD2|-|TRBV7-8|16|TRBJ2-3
CASSLSLAGATDTQYF
TGTGCCAGCAGCTTATCGCTAGCGGGGGCTACAGATACGCAGTATTTT
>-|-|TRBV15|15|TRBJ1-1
CATSRLPRRDTEAFF
TGTGCCACCAGCAGGCTCCCAAGGCGGGACACTGAAGCTTTCTTT
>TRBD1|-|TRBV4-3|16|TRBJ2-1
CASSQGTGTGWNEQFF
TGCGCCAGCAGCCAAGGAACCGGGACAGGGTGGAATGAGCAGTTCTTC
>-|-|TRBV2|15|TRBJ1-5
CASSPVGGYNQPQHF
TGTGCCAGCAGCCCCGTCGGGGGATACAATCAGCCCCAGCATTTT
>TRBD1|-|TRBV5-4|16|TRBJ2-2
CASSAGQGRVTGELFF
TGTGCCAGCAGCGCGGGACAGGGTAGGGTCACCGGGGAGCTGTTTTTT
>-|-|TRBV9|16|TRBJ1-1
CASSAGSRAGNTEAFF
TGTGCCAGCAGCGCGGGTTCCCGGGCGGGGAACACTGAAGCTTTCTTT
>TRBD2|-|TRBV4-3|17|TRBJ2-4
CASSQEGGGQPKNIQYF
TGCGCCAGCAGCCAAGAAGGCGGGGGGCAACCCAAAAACATTCAGTACTTC
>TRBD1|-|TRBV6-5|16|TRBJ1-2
CASSYLDRGNAGGYTF
TGTGCCAGCAGTTACCTCGACAGGGGGAACGCGGGGGGCTACACCTTC
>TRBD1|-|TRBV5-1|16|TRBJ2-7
CASSVVDDRERYEQYF
TGCGCCAGCAGCGTGGTCGACGACAGGGAGCGATACGAGCAGTACTTC
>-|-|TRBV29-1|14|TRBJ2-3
CSVETGTSTDTQYF
TGCAGCGTTGAAACGGGGACTAGCACAGATACGCAGTATTTT
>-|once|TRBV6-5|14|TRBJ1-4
CASSYLQGNEKLFF
TGTGCCAGCAGTTACTTACAGGGTAATGAAAAACTGTTTTTT
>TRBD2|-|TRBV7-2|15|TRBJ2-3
CASRLGRGKTDTQYF
TGTGCCAGCAGATTGGGGCGGGGGAAGACAGATACGCAGTATTTT
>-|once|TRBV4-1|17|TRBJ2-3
CASSQVGRQVSTDTQYF
TGCGCCAGCAGCCAAGTGGGGCGGCAGGTTAGCACAGATACGCAGTATTTT
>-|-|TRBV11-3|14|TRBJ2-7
CASSLSAGTYEQYF
TGTGCCAGCAGCCTAAGTGCGGGGACCTACGAGCAGTACTTC
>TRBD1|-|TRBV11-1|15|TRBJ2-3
CASSPRQGPTDTQYF
TGTGCCAGCAGCCCCCGACAGGGGCCCACAGATACGCAGTATTTT
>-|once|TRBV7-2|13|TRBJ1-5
CASRRTEHQPQHF
TGTGCCAGCAGAAGGACAGAGCATCAGCCCCAGCATTTT
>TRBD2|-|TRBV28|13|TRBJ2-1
CASSLGTTNEQFF
TGTGCCAGCAGTTTAGGGACTACCAATGAGCAGTTCTTC